The entry that follows covers one T cell receptor (beta chain) sequence. The data derive from a study of blood T cell repertoires in COVID-19. The germline V gene has CDR1 SGHDN and CDR2 FVKESK. V was clipped by 4 bases and J by 4 bases; unmatched bases: 10. CDR3 length equals 15 residues. Clones were sequenced by immunoSEQ multiplex PCR, and TCRdb holds only the in-frame ones, with some missing. Of roughly 180,000 clones in the sample, roughly four fifths were seen once. This sequence joins TRBV14 and TRBJ2-7, with 7 bases that match TRBD2. The receptor was derived from a woman between 35 and 50 years old with COVID-19, enrolled during active disease. The sample consisted of peripheral blood. The CDR3 spells CASSPGGGRGYEQYF. CDR3 in DNA: TGTGCCAGCAGCCCGGGCGGCGGGAGAGGGTACGAGCAGTACTTC. Complete variable domain (other parts from reference TRBV14 and TRBJ2-7): EAGVTQFPSHSVIEKGQTVTLRCDPISGHDNLYWYRRVMGKEIKFLLHFVKESKQDESGMPNNRFLAERTGGTYSTLKVQPAELEDSGVYFCASSPGGGRGYEQYFGPGTRLTVT.